The 32 T cell receptor beta chains listed next were all sequenced from one sample in a study of T cell changes during pregnancy in multiple sclerosis. Here immunoSEQ multiplex PCR was the method, and the copy in TCRdb shows in-frame clones only, minus some. The sample holds about 50,000 clones, 92% seen once. Sequenced material: CD4+ T cells from peripheral blood mononuclear cells, taken in the third trimester of pregnancy. Every receptor here comes from a female donor with multiple sclerosis, enrolled in a pregnancy study.

J is TRBJ1-1 and V is TRBV9; D is uncertain. Between the trimmed V and J ends, which lost 0 bases and 0 bases, there was a span of 9 bases. Germline CDR1 and CDR2: SGDLS and YYNGEE. The CDR3 contains 15 residues. CDR3 loop: CASSVEAVMNTEAFF. The CDR3 coding sequence is TGTGCCAGCAGCGTAGAAGCGGTCATGAACACTGAAGCTTTCTTT. The full variable domain, its missing parts supplied by reference TRBV9 and TRBJ1-1, is DSGVTQTPKHLITATGQRVTLRCSPRSGDLSVYWYQQSLDQGLQFLIQYYNGEERAKGNILERFSAQQFPDLHSELNLSSLELGDSALYFCASSVEAVMNTEAFFGQGTRLTVV.

The chain employs TRBV5-1 and TRBJ1-5; no clear D. The V gene lost 0 bases and the J gene lost 3 bases, with 7 bases spanning the gap. The germline V gene has CDR1 SGHRS and CDR2 YFSETQ. CDR3 length equals 14 residues. The CDR3 here is CASSLDSPNQPQHF. CDR3 DNA sequence: TGCGCCAGCAGCTTGGACAGTCCCAATCAGCCCCAGCATTTT.

This sequence joins TRBV11-3 and TRBJ2-2; 9 bases align to TRBD2. Losses at the gene ends were 3 bases for V and 2 bases for J; bases not matched to a gene: 1. The CDR3 consists of 15 residues. CDR1 is SGHNT, CDR2 YENEEA, per germline. In nucleotides, the CDR3 is TGTGCCAGCAGCTTTAGCGGGAGAAACACCGGGGAGCTGTTTTTT. The encoded protein is CASSFSGRNTGELFF.

The DNA of the CDR3 is TGTGCCAGCAGCGTAGTCGGGCGGGAAAACACCGGGGAGCTGTTTTTT. As protein: CASSVVGRENTGELFF. V is TRBV9 and J is TRBJ2-2; maybe TRBD2 (6 bases). This CDR3 is 16 amino acids long. Between the trimmed V and J ends, which lost 0 bases and 2 bases, there was a span of 11 bases. The V gene's germline CDR1 is SGDLS and CDR2 YYNGEE.

The chain is built from TRBV7-6 and TRBJ1-4, with D uncertain. Trimming cost V 2 bases and J 7 bases, with 14 bases left between them. CDR1 is SGHVS and CDR2 is FNYEAQ in the germline V gene. This CDR3 is built from 15 residues. The CDR3 region is CASSLQEWGVEKLFF. DNA for the CDR3: TGTGCCAGCAGCTTACAGGAATGGGGAGTTGAAAAACTGTTTTTT.

The rearrangement links TRBV15 to TRBJ1-5, with a possible D match to TRBD1 (6 bases). Trimming left V 1 base short and J 0 bases short, with 19 bases between. The CDR3 is 19 residues long. Germline assignment: CDR1 LNHNV and CDR2 YYDKDF (reference sequence). The CDR3 protein is CATSRVTGGNYLSNQPQHF. The CDR3 coding sequence is TGTGCCACCAGCAGAGTAACGGGGGGCAATTATCTTAGCAATCAGCCCCAGCATTTT. Using reference TRBV15 and TRBJ1-5 for the parts outside the CDR3, the full variable domain is DAMVIQNPRYQVTQFGKPVTLSCSQTLNHNVMYWYQQKSSQAPKLLFHYYDKDFNNEADTPDNFQSRRPNTSFCFLDIRSPGLGDTAMYLCATSRVTGGNYLSNQPQHFGDGTRLSIL.

The chain is built from TRBV6-6 and TRBJ2-1, with TRBD2 matching over 13 bases. In germline, CDR1 is MNHNY, CDR2 SVGAGI (reference sequence). CDR3 length: 16 amino acids. The V gene end was trimmed by 6 bases and the J gene end by 0 bases; junction bases not matched to a gene: 2. The CDR3 protein is CASSRTSGGSYNEQFF. The CDR3 DNA reads TGTGCCAGCAGCAGGACTAGCGGGGGCTCCTACAATGAGCAGTTCTTC.

CDR3 sequence (DNA): TGTGCCAGCAGTGCCGGGGGGGGAGCCTACGAGCAGTACTTC. Translating it yields CASSAGGGAYEQYF. The V call is TRBV6-4, the J call TRBJ2-7; 8 bases line up with TRBD2. The CDR3 loop spans 14 amino acids. V trimming: 4 bases; J trimming: 2 bases; junction bases outside the gene matches: 4. Germline-derived CDR1 and CDR2 are MRHNA and SNTAGT.

CDR3 residues: CASSAGTSHEQYF. CDR3 bases: TGTGCCAGCAGCGCTGGGACTAGCCACGAGCAGTACTTC. V usage is TRBV7-2 and J usage is TRBJ2-7, with TRBD2 matching over 9 bases. Germline-derived CDR1 and CDR2 are SGHTA and FQGNSA. Losses at the gene ends were 5 bases for V and 5 bases for J; bases not matched to a gene: 4. The CDR3 runs 13 residues. Supplemented by reference TRBV7-2 and TRBJ2-7, the full variable domain reads GAGVSQSPSNKVTEKGKDVELRCDPISGHTALYWYRQSLGQGLEFLIYFQGNSAPDKSGLPSDRFSAERTGGSVSTLTIQRTQQEDSAVYLCASSAGTSHEQYFGPGTRLTVT.

The chain joins TRBV7-6 to TRBJ2-3; TRBD2 matches 8 bases. Germline CDR1 is SGHVS and CDR2 is FNYEAQ. The CDR3 length is 16 residues. Losses at the gene ends were 5 bases for V and 4 bases for J; bases not matched to a gene: 11. The CDR3 DNA sequence: TGTGCCAGCAGCACAGGATTAGCGGGGAGGGCAGATACGCAGTATTTT. Translated, it gives CASSTGLAGRADTQYF.

The chain carries TRBV10-3 and TRBJ2-3; 7 bases line up with TRBD2. The CDR3 runs 15 residues. Trimming removed 10 bases from V and 1 base from J; junction bases left unmatched: 11. Per the germline V gene, CDR1 is ENHRY and CDR2 is SYGVKD. The CDR3 protein is CATGAGKLGTDTQYF. The CDR3 DNA sequence: TGTGCCACTGGAGCGGGGAAGCTCGGCACAGATACGCAGTATTTT.

The chain couples TRBV25-1 to TRBJ2-5; possibly TRBD1 for D (7 bases). The CDR3 covers 15 residues. V was pared by 3 bases and J by 5 bases, with 16 bases between. Germline lookup yields CDR1 MGHDK and CDR2 SYGVNS. The CDR3 reads CASSDFRGRTETQYF. The DNA of the CDR3 is TGTGCCAGCAGTGACTTCAGGGGGAGGACGGAGACCCAGTACTTC. The complete variable domain, with remaining parts taken from reference TRBV25-1 and TRBJ2-5, reads EADIYQTPRYLVIGTGKKITLECSQTMGHDKMYWYQQDPGMELHLIHYSYGVNSTEKGDLSSESTVSRIRTEHFPLTLESARPSHTSQYLCASSDFRGRTETQYFGPGTRLLVL.

The chain joins TRBV19 to TRBJ1-1; D ambiguous. The CDR3 covers 16 residues. The germline V gene encodes CDR1 LNHDA and CDR2 SQIVND (reference sequence). Trimming cost V 3 bases and J 1 base, with 15 bases left between them. DNA of the CDR3: TGTGCCAGTAGTATGGTGGGCAGAACATGGAACACTGAAGCTTTCTTT. Protein sequence: CASSMVGRTWNTEAFF.

The V call is TRBV6-1, the J call TRBJ2-7; TRBD1 is a possible D gene (5 bases). Trimming removed 1 base at V and 3 bases at J, with 7 bases between. The CDR3 contains 13 residues. Germline V gives CDR1 MNHNS, CDR2 SASEGT. The DNA for the CDR3 is TGTGCCAGCAGTGAAGGGACAATCTACGAGCAGTACTTC. This codes for CASSEGTIYEQYF.

This chain joins TRBV4-3 and TRBJ2-3; D might be TRBD2 (7 bases). Germline V gene lookup returns CDR1 LGHNA and CDR2 YSLEER. The CDR3 spans 20 residues. Trimming took off 0 bases at V and 5 bases at J, with 27 bases between the two ends. CDR3 sequence reads: CASSQDIWPLRGGAGDTQYF. The CDR3 DNA reads TGCGCCAGCAGCCAAGATATTTGGCCCCTTAGGGGGGGGGCTGGAGATACGCAGTATTTT.

CDR3 bases: TGTGCCAGCAGTGCCCAGGGACACCTGAACACTGAAGCTTTCTTT. Protein: CASSAQGHLNTEAFF. This chain uses TRBV6-1 with TRBJ1-1; perhaps TRBD1 as D (6 bases). The germline V gene encodes CDR1 MNHNS and CDR2 SASEGT. Trimming removed 4 bases from V and 0 bases from J, with 12 bases in between. The CDR3 spans 15 residues.

V usage is TRBV5-4 and J usage is TRBJ1-4; D unclear. CDR3 size: 15 residues. The germline V gene has CDR1 SGHNT and CDR2 YYREEE (reference sequence). V lost 4 bases and J 3 bases, leaving 13 bases between the germline ends. The CDR3 here is CASSTGFLPNEKLFF. The DNA of the CDR3 is TGTGCCAGCAGCACGGGGTTCTTGCCTAATGAAAAACTGTTTTTT.

The genes are TRBV5-4 and TRBJ2-5; TRBD1 is a possible D gene (5 bases). V lost 4 bases and J lost 4, with 23 bases in between. Germline CDR1 is SGHNT and CDR2 is YYREEE (reference sequence). CDR3 length: 17 amino acids. CDR3 loop: CASSRTSRSESRETQYF. Written as DNA, the CDR3 is TGTGCCAGCAGCCGGACAAGCCGCTCGGAAAGTAGAGAGACCCAGTACTTC. Variable domain in full (rest from reference TRBV5-4 and TRBJ2-5): ETGVTQSPTHLIKTRGQQVTLRCSSQSGHNTVSWYQQALGQGPQFIFQYYREEENGRGNFPPRFSGLQFPNYSSELNVNALELDDSALYLCASSRTSRSESRETQYFGPGTRLLVL.

The chain is built from TRBV7-3 and TRBJ2-5, with D perhaps matching TRBD2 (7 bases). Germline CDR1 and CDR2: SGHTA and FQGTGA. The V and J ends lost 4 bases and 5 bases respectively, with 11 bases between them. The CDR3 spans 13 residues. Here the CDR3 DNA reads TGTGCCAGCAGCTCTAGGGGGGGCGAGACCCAGTACTTC. Translation: CASSSRGGETQYF.

This rearrangement joins TRBV6-1 to TRBJ1-2, with 9 nucleotides matching TRBD1. V shed 7 bases and J 0 bases; nucleotides not matched to a gene: 6. The germline V gene has CDR1 MNHNS and CDR2 SASEGT. The CDR3 length is 15 residues. The DNA for the CDR3 is TGTGCCAGCATCAGGACAGGGGATCCTAACTATGGCTACACCTTC. It yields the protein CASIRTGDPNYGYTF.

The V call is TRBV7-2, the J call TRBJ1-2, with D hard to call. The CDR3 runs to 14 residues. V gave up 5 bases and J gave up 4 bases, with 14 bases separating them. Germline V gene data show CDR1 as SGHTA and CDR2 as FQGNSA. Written as DNA, the CDR3 is TGTGCCAGCAGCCCAGACGGGTTACTCTATGGCTACACCTTC. This codes for CASSPDGLLYGYTF.

This chain uses TRBV9 with TRBJ2-7; TRBD1 matches at 10 bases. The CDR3 is 15 amino acids. J lost 4 bases, V lost 1 base, and 5 bases had no gene match. Germline V gene sequence: CDR1 SGDLS, CDR2 YYNGEE. For the CDR3, the DNA is TGTGCCAGCAGCGTAATGTCGGGACAGGGGTACGAGCAGTACTTC. Translated: CASSVMSGQGYEQYF.

A single count supports this clone. The V and J genes are TRBV7-8 and TRBJ1-5; D remains ambiguous. Trimming stripped 0 bases from V and 5 bases from J, with 5 bases between. The CDR3 loop spans 13 amino acids. The germline V gene has CDR1 SGHVS and CDR2 FQNEAQ. CDR3 nucleotide sequence: TGTGCCAGCAGCTTAGCCCGGGATCAGCCCCAGCATTTT. It is translated as CASSLARDQPQHF.

This chain joins TRBV5-4 and TRBJ2-2; TRBD2 matches 8 bases. Germline V CDR1 and CDR2: SGHNT, YYREEE (reference sequence). The length of the CDR3 is 17 residues. V lost 4 bases and J lost 4; bases outside the gene matches: 12. The CDR3 DNA follows: TGTGCCAGCAGCCTATCCCCAGAGCGGGGGCCCACCGGGGAGCTGTTTTTT. Residues: CASSLSPERGPTGELFF.

This sequence joins TRBV4-2 and TRBJ1-1; 8 bases are shared with TRBD1. The CDR3 is 14 amino acids. Per germline, CDR1 LGHNA and CDR2 YNFKEQ. The ends lost 4 bases at V and 3 bases at J; junction bases unmatched: 4. The CDR3 nucleotides read TGTGCCAGCAGCCCACAGGGGGGCGACACTGAAGCTTTCTTT. Its translation is CASSPQGGDTEAFF.

The CDR3 loop is CASSPPEGYSPEAFF. In nucleotides, the CDR3 is TGTGCCAGCTCACCACCGGAGGGTTATAGTCCGGAAGCTTTCTTT. This chain joins TRBV18 and TRBJ1-1; D unresolved. Trimming removed 0 bases at V and 8 bases at J, with 16 bases between. Germline CDR1 KGHSH, CDR2 LQKENI. The CDR3 sequence is 15 residues long.

This chain connects TRBV27 to TRBJ2-5, with D unresolved. V was clipped by 6 bases and J by 5 bases, with 19 bases between them. CDR1 is MNHEY and CDR2 is SMNVEV in the germline V gene (reference sequence). The CDR3 is made up of 15 amino acids. CDR3 coding DNA: TGTGCCAGCAGATTAGGTCGTGGGCTTGGCGAGACCCAGTACTTC. Residues: CASRLGRGLGETQYF.

The chain employs TRBV5-5 and TRBJ1-2; D remains unclear. The CDR3 contains 15 residues. CDR1 and CDR2 (germline): SGHKS, YYEKEE (reference sequence). V lost 3 bases, J lost 7 bases, and 19 bases lay in between. The CDR3 loop is CASSWGFGSAVGYTF. CDR3 sequence (DNA): TGTGCCAGCAGCTGGGGTTTCGGGAGTGCGGTTGGCTACACCTTC.

The chain has TRBV6-5 and TRBJ1-4, with 7 nucleotides matching TRBD1. The CDR3 length is 14 residues. Germline CDR1 and CDR2: MNHEY and SVGAGI. V lost 4 bases, J lost 8 bases, and 7 bases stayed unmatched. CDR3 sequence: CASSLNRGWEKLFF. The CDR3 nucleotides are TGTGCCAGCAGTTTGAACAGGGGTTGGGAAAAACTGTTTTTT.

In its sample, this clone was seen a few times. The genes are TRBV9 and TRBJ1-6; D perhaps matches TRBD1 (6 bases). This CDR3 is built from 14 residues. CDR1 and CDR2 from the germline V gene are SGDLS and YYNGEE. Trimming cost V 2 bases and J 10 bases, with 13 bases left between them. CDR3 residues: CASSVDRLSSPLHF. CDR3 coding DNA: TGTGCCAGCAGCGTCGACAGGCTATCATCACCCCTCCACTTT.

The chain has TRBV5-1 and TRBJ2-6, with 8 positions matching TRBD1. CDR3 length: 16 residues. Germline CDR1 and CDR2: SGHRS and YFSETQ. The trim removed 4 bases at V and 3 bases at J, leaving 6 bases unmatched. The CDR3 here is CASSRTGISGANVLTF. In DNA form, the CDR3 reads TGCGCCAGCAGCCGGACAGGGATCAGTGGGGCCAACGTCCTGACTTTC. Full variable domain (missing parts from reference TRBV5-1 and TRBJ2-6): KAGVTQTPRYLIKTRGQQVTLSCSPISGHRSVSWYQQTPGQGLQFLFEYFSETQRNKGNFPGRFSGRQFSNSRSEMNVSTLELGDSALYLCASSRTGISGANVLTFGAGSRLTVL.

The chain couples TRBV7-2 to TRBJ1-2; D may be TRBD1 (6 bases). Per germline, CDR1 SGHTA and CDR2 FQGNSA. The length of the CDR3 is 13 residues. Deletions cut 3 bases from V and 6 bases from J, with 11 bases between. The CDR3 DNA reads as TGTGCCAGCAGCTTCCTAGGGGGAAATGGCTACACCTTC. This sequence encodes CASSFLGGNGYTF. The variable domain in full, with the rest retrieved from reference TRBV7-2 and TRBJ1-2, is GAGVSQSPSNKVTEKGKDVELRCDPISGHTALYWYRQSLGQGLEFLIYFQGNSAPDKSGLPSDRFSAERTGGSVSTLTIQRTQQEDSAVYLCASSFLGGNGYTFGSGTRLTVV.